What follows are 21 T cell receptor beta chains derived from one specimen sequenced in a study of Ad26.COV2.S vaccination and SARS-CoV-2 variants. Generated by immunoSEQ multiplex PCR, the TCRdb table keeps only in-frame clones and is missing some. In the table there are 300,000 to 400,000 clones, about 82% of which are singletons. The treatment is: approximately 18 received Ad26.COV2.S at low or high dose, single or two shots; 5 received placebo; per-sample allocation not given. Day 63 after the first vaccine or placebo injection was the time point for sampling. The material was peripheral blood, obtained in a trial of Ad26.COV2.S vaccine versus placebo. These receptors were taken from a person between 18 and 65 years old who received the Ad26.COV2.S COVID-19 vaccine or a placebo.

The chain couples TRBV19 to TRBJ1-5; no definite D call. Looked up from germline, CDR1 is LNHDA and CDR2 is SQIVND (reference sequence). The CDR3 runs 15 residues. Trimming left V 0 bases short and J 2 bases short, with 8 bases between. The CDR3 nucleotides read TGTGCCAGTAGTATAGAGGTTATCCGCAATCAGCCCCAGCATTTT. Translating it yields CASSIEVIRNQPQHF.

Only one count was recorded for this clone. V usage is TRBV5-1 and J usage is TRBJ1-4; TRBD1 agrees at 8 bases. The CDR3 length is 14 residues. CDR1 is SGHRS, CDR2 YFSETQ, per germline. Trimming at V came to 5 bases and at J to 8 bases, leaving 8 bases not matched to a gene. This CDR3 reads CASRAGGDGEKLFF. The CDR3 DNA reads TGCGCCAGCAGAGCAGGGGGCGATGGCGAAAAACTGTTTTTT.

This clone has only one observation. The gene calls are TRBV5-6 and TRBJ1-5; maybe TRBD1 (6 bases). Germline V lookup: CDR1 SGHDT, CDR2 YYEEEE. The CDR3 runs 13 residues. V lost 7 bases to trimming and J lost 5 bases, with 13 bases between them. In DNA, the CDR3 is TGTGCCAGCTCGAACAGGGACGATCAGCCCCAGCATTTT. Encoded protein: CASSNRDDQPQHF.

The chain employs TRBV27 and TRBJ2-6; D remains unclear. V was pared by 10 bases and J by 0 bases, with 4 bases between. CDR1 is MNHEY, CDR2 SMNVEV, per germline (reference sequence). This CDR3 contains 12 residues. The CDR3 DNA reads as TGTGCCACGCACTCTGGGGCCAACGTCCTGACTTTC. Protein: CATHSGANVLTF.

The rearrangement joins TRBV10-3 to TRBJ1-3, with TRBD1 as a possible D gene (5 bases). The CDR3 length is 16 residues. In germline, CDR1 is ENHRY, CDR2 SYGVKD. V was cut by 3 bases and J by 0 bases, with 12 bases left in between. The CDR3 DNA sequence: TGTGCCATCAGTGACCGGGACCGGAGCTCTGGAAACACCATATATTTT. Amino acids: CAISDRDRSSGNTIYF.

The rearrangement uses TRBV6-5 and TRBJ1-2; no clear D gene. Deletions cut 5 bases from V and 4 bases from J, with 14 bases between. CDR1 and CDR2 from the germline V gene are MNHEY and SVGAGI. The CDR3 has 14 amino acids. The CDR3 here is CASSRFGRIYGYTF. CDR3 in DNA: TGTGCCAGCAGTAGATTTGGACGGATCTATGGCTACACCTTC.

This clone has only a few counts. The V and J genes are TRBV3-1 (or the pseudogene TRBV3-2) and TRBJ1-1, with 7 nucleotides matching TRBD1. V lost 0 bases and J lost 3; bases outside the gene matches: 10. Germline CDR1 LGHDT, CDR2 YNNKEL (reference sequence). The CDR3 runs 17 residues. CDR3 in amino acids: CASSQDGWGQGDTEAFF. The CDR3, as DNA: TGTGCCAGCAGCCAAGATGGGTGGGGCCAGGGGGACACTGAAGCTTTCTTT.

The chain combines TRBV19 with TRBJ1-4, with unresolved D. The CDR3 loop spans 13 amino acids. Per the germline V gene, CDR1 is LNHDA and CDR2 is SQIVND (reference sequence). V was trimmed by 5 bases and J by 5 bases, leaving 9 bases between them. This chain's CDR3 is CASSSETNEKLFF. CDR3 nucleotides: TGTGCCAGTAGTTCGGAAACAAATGAAAAACTGTTTTTT.

The chain combines TRBV4-3 with TRBJ1-4; 8 bases fit TRBD1. Germline V gene sequence: CDR1 LGHNA, CDR2 YSLEER. The CDR3 length is 17 residues. V gave up 0 bases and J gave up 8 bases; unmatched junction bases: 11. The CDR3 here is CASSQESPGQGVEKLFF. The CDR3 bases are TGCGCCAGCAGCCAAGAGTCCCCTGGACAGGGTGTGGAAAAACTGTTTTTT.

The gene calls are TRBV19 and TRBJ1-1; maybe TRBD1 (6 bases). Germline loops: CDR1 LNHDA, CDR2 SQIVND (reference sequence). CDR3 length equals 14 residues. Trimming left V 9 bases short and J 5 bases short, with 19 bases between. The CDR3 nucleotides are TGTGCCAGCACACAGGGAATCAGGAGAACTGAAGCTTTCTTT. Translation gives CASTQGIRRTEAFF.

V is TRBV20-1 and J is TRBJ1-2, with D possibly TRBD1 on 5 matching bases. CDR3 length: 11 residues. Per the germline V gene, CDR1 is DFQATT and CDR2 is SNEGSKA (reference sequence). DNA for the CDR3: TGCAATCTCCAGGGCCCGGGGTACTACACCTTC. Protein: CNLQGPGYYTF.

The rearrangement joins TRBV24-1 to TRBJ1-6, with no clear D. The CDR3 has 13 amino acids. Trimming took 6 bases from V and 3 from J, leaving 5 bases between them. Looked up from germline, CDR1 is KGHDR and CDR2 is SFDVKD. The CDR3: CATSPHYNSPLHF. The CDR3 DNA reads TGTGCCACCAGTCCCCACTATAATTCACCCCTCCACTTT.

This clone has just one count. The V gene is TRBV28, the J gene TRBJ1-4, with D possibly matching TRBD1 (6 bases). The length of the CDR3 is 14 residues. CDR1 MDHEN and CDR2 SYDVKM come from the germline V gene. V was trimmed by 6 bases and J by 8 bases, leaving 16 bases between them. CDR3 protein: CASSKGGTREKLFF. CDR3 sequence (DNA): TGTGCCAGCAGCAAGGGGGGAACACGGGAAAAACTGTTTTTT. Together with reference TRBV28 and TRBJ1-4, the CDR3 gives the full variable domain: DVKVTQSSRYLVKRTGEKVFLECVQDMDHENMFWYRQDPGLGLRLIYFSYDVKMKEKGDIPEGYSVSREKKERFSLILESASTNQTSMYLCASSKGGTREKLFFGSGTQLSVL.

The J gene is TRBJ2-3, the V gene TRBV7-2, with a weak D call TRBD2 (6 bases). Germline V gives CDR1 SGHTA, CDR2 FQGNSA. V shed 11 bases and J shed 2 bases, with 17 bases lying between them. The CDR3 length is 14 residues. The CDR3 loop is CACGTRDHTDTQYF. The CDR3 DNA follows: TGTGCCTGTGGGACTCGGGACCACACAGATACGCAGTATTTT.

This clone has just one count. The chain has TRBV2 and TRBJ1-5; possibly TRBD1 for D (5 bases). The CDR3 is made up of 15 amino acids. V lost 3 bases to trimming and J lost 4 bases, with 13 bases between them. Per germline, CDR1 SNHLY and CDR2 FYNNEI. CDR3 residues: CASSEGQGGNQPQHF. CDR3 DNA sequence: TGTGCCAGCAGTGAGGGCCAGGGTGGAAATCAGCCCCAGCATTTT.

The DNA for the CDR3 is TGTGCCAGCAGTAGGCGGGGGGAGGATACGCAGTATTTT. Its translation is CASSRRGEDTQYF. The V call is TRBV2, the J call TRBJ2-3; TRBD2 matches 8 bases. CDR1 is SNHLY, CDR2 FYNNEI, per germline. This CDR3 comprises 13 residues. The V segment lost 5 bases and the J segment 6 bases; nucleotides outside the gene matches: 4.

J is TRBJ2-2 and V is TRBV12-3 or TRBV12-4; 7 bases fit TRBD2. J lost 7 bases, V lost 8 bases, and 7 bases had no gene match. This CDR3 contains 13 residues. The DNA for the CDR3 is TGTGCCAGCCAGGAACGGGAGGTCGGGGAGCTGTTTTTT. It yields the protein CASQEREVGELFF.

V and J are TRBV5-8 and TRBJ2-5, with 11 positions matching TRBD1. The CDR3 covers 16 residues. J gave up 2 bases and V 4 bases, and 7 bases lay outside the gene matches. Germline values: CDR1 SGHTS, CDR2 YDEGEE. The CDR3: CASSPGDRGAQETQYF. In nucleotides, the CDR3 is TGTGCCAGCAGCCCCGGGGACAGGGGGGCGCAAGAGACCCAGTACTTC. Full variable domain (remainder filled in from reference TRBV5-8 and TRBJ2-5): EAGVTQSPTHLIKTRGQQATLRCSPISGHTSVYWYQQALGLGLQFLLWYDEGEERNRGNFPPRFSGRQFPNYSSELNVNALELEDSALYLCASSPGDRGAQETQYFGPGTRLLVL.

CDR3 sequence: CSVGEDAEQYF. CDR3 bases: TGCAGCGTTGGAGAGGATGCCGAGCAGTACTTC. The V gene is TRBV29-1, the J gene TRBJ2-7; D not resolved. The CDR3 runs 11 residues. With 4 bases removed from V and 6 bases from J, the gap between germline ends came to 10 bases. Germline CDR1 reads SQVTM; CDR2 reads ANQGSEA.

V and J are TRBV7-9 and TRBJ1-5, with a weak D call TRBD1 (6 bases). The CDR3 sequence is 14 residues long. The germline V gene has CDR1 SEHNR and CDR2 FQNEAQ (reference sequence). V dropped 4 bases and J dropped 7 bases, with 14 bases sitting between them. The CDR3 reads CASSSAPGAQPQHF. In nucleotides, the CDR3 is TGTGCCAGCAGCTCTGCACCAGGGGCACAGCCCCAGCATTTT. Variable domain in full (rest from reference TRBV7-9 and TRBJ1-5): DTGVSQNPRHKITKRGQNVTFRCDPISEHNRLYWYRQTLGQGPEFLTYFQNEAQLEKSRLLSDRFSAERPKGSFSTLEIQRTEQGDSAMYLCASSSAPGAQPQHFGDGTRLSIL.

The chain links TRBV5-6 to TRBJ2-7; unclear D gene. V was cut by 2 bases and J by 3 bases, with 6 bases left in between. The V gene's germline CDR1 is SGHDT and CDR2 YYEEEE. The length of the CDR3 is 12 residues. CDR3 loop: CASSFGFYEQYF. For the CDR3, the DNA is TGTGCCAGCAGCTTTGGGTTCTACGAGCAGTACTTC.